This T cell receptor (beta chain) was recovered during a study of Ad26.COV2.S vaccination and SARS-CoV-2 variants (dated by TCRdb to the early 2020s). As for the study more broadly: Vaccine-arm donors came from COV1001, a multicentre, randomized, double-blind, placebo-controlled phase I-IIa trial of Ad26.COV2.S in healthy adults. Participants in the trial were split at random into five groups of five each, receiving low-dose or high-dose Ad26.COV2.S once or twice, or else placebo on both occasions. The TCR-sequenced set comprised roughly 30 samples: some 20 Ad26.COV2.S vaccine recipients, 5 placebo recipients and 8 SARS-CoV-2 convalescent individuals. Blinding of investigators to trial group allocation was maintained during experiments and outcome assessment. Dosing of Ad26.COV2.S was intramuscular, at either 5x10^10 or 1x10^11 viral particles, delivered as one shot or as two shots spaced 56 days apart. Sequencing of the TCRbeta repertoire served to evaluate the specificity and breadth of SARS-CoV-2-reactive T cell receptors following Ad26.COV2.S vaccination. What the research found in general, with its limitations: The authors noted that total T cell responses may have been underestimated by the TCR breadth and depth analyses. After vaccination, spike-specific CD8+ and CD4+ T cell responses were reported to show substantial breadth. The study lacked the statistical power to compare responses across vaccine doses or regimens. Vaccine and placebo recipients had comparable non-spike TCR breadth, which fits with the vaccine containing only spike. Ad26.COV2.S recipients had higher spike-specific TCR breadth than placebo recipients (P = 0.0014).

The treatment or condition label for this specimen denotes: some 20 received Ad26.COV2.S at low or high dose, single or two shots; a few received placebo; per-sample allocation not given. Repertoires of vaccine and placebo recipients were sequenced from samples collected on day 63 after the first injection. Between 29 July and 7 August 2020, Cohort 1b enrolled about 27 adults aged 18-55 years at one site in Boston, USA. Ad26.COV2.S was a replication-incompetent adenovirus type 26 vector that expressed a prefusion-stabilized SARS-CoV-2 spike protein derived from the original Wuhan strain. The immunoSEQ Assay was used to sequence TCRbeta CDR3 regions. After extraction, genomic DNA underwent amplification by bias-controlled multiplex PCR, followed by high-throughput sequencing. The study's processing was this. To quantify the absolute abundance of every unique TCRbeta CDR3 region, sequences were collapsed and filtered. T cell fraction was estimated by normalizing TCRbeta template counts to usable DNA, with usable DNA measured through amplification of reference genes found in all nucleated cells. Repertoire TCRs were annotated as SARS-CoV-2-specific when V gene, CDR3 amino acid sequence and J gene were exactly matched to a known reactive TCR set. The reference SARS-CoV-2 TCR set was obtained from MIRA and was filtered for enrichment in COVID-19-positive ImmuneCODE repertoires, whereby public or cross-reactive TCRs were removed. Using the MIRA antigens, annotated TCRs were further analysed by specific ORF or by position within an ORF. Depth was the summed frequency of annotated unique rearrangements, while breadth was defined as annotated unique rearrangements over total unique productive rearrangements. Group comparisons of TCR breadth used two-sided Wilcoxon rank-sum tests. TCRdb carries this immuneACCESS record with in-frame sequences only. Its versions omit some clonotypes, under half of them owing to an unresolved V gene in the studies checked, with the rest unexplained. V, J and clone size are those of that table, while D and trimming were read from the DNA. The sample table records a few hundred thousand clones; 87% of these occur just once. In total, the top ten clones hold 2.5% to 3.5% of the sample.

Deletion took 0 bases off V and 0 bases off J, with a span of 18 bases between the germline ends. The CDR3 covers 20 residues, taking in both the cysteine and the phenylalanine. Only CDR3 DNA remains: 60 bases, in frame from the first base. The germline V gene gives CDR1 as SGHTA and CDR2 as FQGNSA. On this clone itself: The antigen this receptor binds is unknown. No much larger clone exists at a distance of one base, and base qualities are not known.

This TCR was sampled from a person aged 18-65 years who received the Ad26.COV2.S COVID-19 vaccine or a placebo. The starting material was peripheral blood, obtained in a trial of Ad26.COV2.S vaccine versus placebo. In this chain, TRBV7-2 is recombined with TRBJ2-6; the D call could be TRBD1 or TRBD2, with each sharing 5 bases. The CDR3 region has the sequence CASSLAGTGTLGSGANVLTF. Here is the DNA: TGTGCCAGCAGCTTAGCGGGGACCGGGACGTTAGGCTCTGGGGCCAACGTCCTGACTTTC.